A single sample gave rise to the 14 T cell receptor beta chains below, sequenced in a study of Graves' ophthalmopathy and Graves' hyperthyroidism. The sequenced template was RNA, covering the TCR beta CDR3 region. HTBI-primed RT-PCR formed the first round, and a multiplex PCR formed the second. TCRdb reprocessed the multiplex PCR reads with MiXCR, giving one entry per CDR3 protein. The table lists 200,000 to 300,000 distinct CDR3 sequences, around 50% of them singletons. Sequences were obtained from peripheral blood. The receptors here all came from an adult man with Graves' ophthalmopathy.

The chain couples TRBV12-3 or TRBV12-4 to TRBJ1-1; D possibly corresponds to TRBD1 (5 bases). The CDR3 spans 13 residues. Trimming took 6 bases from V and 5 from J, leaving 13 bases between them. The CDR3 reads CASSSLGGTEAFF. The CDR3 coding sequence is TGTGCCAGCAGCTCCCTGGGGGGAACTGAAGCTTTCTTT.

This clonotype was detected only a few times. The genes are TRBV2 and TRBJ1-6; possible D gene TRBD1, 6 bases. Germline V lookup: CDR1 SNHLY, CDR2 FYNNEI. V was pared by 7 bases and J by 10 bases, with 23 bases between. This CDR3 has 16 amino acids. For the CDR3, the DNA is TGTGCCAGCAAGGGGGGAATGGTTGCTGGAGAGTCACCCCTCCACTTT. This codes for CASKGGMVAGESPLHF.

The CDR3 protein is CASSFSGTGYEQYF. The CDR3 DNA reads as TGCGCCAGCAGCTTCTCCGGGACAGGTTACGAGCAGTACTTC. The chain links TRBV5-1 to TRBJ2-7; TRBD1 agrees at 8 bases. Germline loops: CDR1 SGHRS, CDR2 YFSETQ. The V and J ends lost 2 bases and 4 bases, in that order; junction bases with no gene match: 5. CDR3 length: 14 amino acids.

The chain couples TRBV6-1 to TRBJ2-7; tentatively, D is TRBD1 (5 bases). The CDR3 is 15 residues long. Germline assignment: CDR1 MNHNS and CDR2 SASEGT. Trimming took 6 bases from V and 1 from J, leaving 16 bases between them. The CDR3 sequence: CASRALWGSSYEQYF. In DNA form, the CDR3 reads TGTGCCAGCAGGGCCCTCTGGGGCAGTTCCTACGAGCAGTACTTC.

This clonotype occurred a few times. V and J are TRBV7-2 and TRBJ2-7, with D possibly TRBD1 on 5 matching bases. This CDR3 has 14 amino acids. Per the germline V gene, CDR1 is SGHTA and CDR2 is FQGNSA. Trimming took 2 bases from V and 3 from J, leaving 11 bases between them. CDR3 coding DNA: TGTGCCAGCAGCTTATCAGGGCCTCTCTACGAGCAGTACTTC. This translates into CASSLSGPLYEQYF.

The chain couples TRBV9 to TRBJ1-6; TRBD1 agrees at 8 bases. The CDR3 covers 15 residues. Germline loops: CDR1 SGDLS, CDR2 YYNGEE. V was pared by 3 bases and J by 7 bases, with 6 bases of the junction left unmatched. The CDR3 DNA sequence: TGTGCCAGCAGCGCCTGGACAGGGCTAAATTCACCCCTCCACTTT. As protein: CASSAWTGLNSPLHF.

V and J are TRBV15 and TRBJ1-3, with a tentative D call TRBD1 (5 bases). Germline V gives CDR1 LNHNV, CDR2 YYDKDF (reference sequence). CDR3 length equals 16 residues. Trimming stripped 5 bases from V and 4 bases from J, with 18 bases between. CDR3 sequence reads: CATSPPGVGRGNTIYF. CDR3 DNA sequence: TGTGCCACCAGCCCCCCGGGGGTGGGGAGAGGAAACACCATATATTTT.

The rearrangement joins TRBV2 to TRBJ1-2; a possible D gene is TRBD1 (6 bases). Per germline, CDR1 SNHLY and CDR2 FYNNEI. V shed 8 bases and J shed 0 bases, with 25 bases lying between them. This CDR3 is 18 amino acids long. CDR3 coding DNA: TGTGCCAGCGGCCGGATGCCTTCGCAGTGGACAGCTAACTATGGCTACACCTTC. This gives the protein CASGRMPSQWTANYGYTF.

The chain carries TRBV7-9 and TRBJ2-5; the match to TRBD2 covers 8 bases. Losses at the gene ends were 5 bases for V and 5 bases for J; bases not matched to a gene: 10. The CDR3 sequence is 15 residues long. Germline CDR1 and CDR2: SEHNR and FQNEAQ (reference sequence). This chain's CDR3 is CASSGRLARAETQYF. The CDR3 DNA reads TGTGCCAGCAGCGGCCGACTAGCGCGCGCGGAGACCCAGTACTTC.

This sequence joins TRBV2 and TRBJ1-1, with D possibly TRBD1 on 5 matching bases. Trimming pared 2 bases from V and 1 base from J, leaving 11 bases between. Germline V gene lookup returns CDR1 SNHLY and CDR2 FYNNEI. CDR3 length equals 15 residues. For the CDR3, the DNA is TGTGCCAGCAGTGAAATTGGGACGGGGAACACTGAAGCTTTCTTT. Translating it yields CASSEIGTGNTEAFF.

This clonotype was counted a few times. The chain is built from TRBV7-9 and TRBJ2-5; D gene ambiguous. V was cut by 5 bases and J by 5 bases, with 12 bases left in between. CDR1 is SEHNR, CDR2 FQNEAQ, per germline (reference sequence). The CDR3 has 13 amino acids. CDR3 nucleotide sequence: TGTGCCAGCAGCCCTCGCGAGCAGGAGACCCAGTACTTC. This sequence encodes CASSPREQETQYF.

CDR3 DNA: TGTGCCAGCAGCGGGAGACGGGGGCTGGACAATGGCTACACCTTC. It translates to CASSGRRGLDNGYTF. The chain recombines TRBV9 with TRBJ1-2; D may be TRBD1 (6 bases). The V and J ends lost 3 bases and 6 bases respectively, with 18 bases between them. CDR1 SGDLS and CDR2 YYNGEE come from the germline V gene. There are 15 residues in the CDR3.

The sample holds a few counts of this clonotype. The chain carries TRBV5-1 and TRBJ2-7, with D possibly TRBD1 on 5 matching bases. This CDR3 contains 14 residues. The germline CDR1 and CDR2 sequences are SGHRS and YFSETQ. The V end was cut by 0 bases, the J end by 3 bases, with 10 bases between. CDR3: CASSLEAGNYEQYF. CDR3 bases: TGCGCCAGCAGCTTGGAGGCAGGGAACTACGAGCAGTACTTC.

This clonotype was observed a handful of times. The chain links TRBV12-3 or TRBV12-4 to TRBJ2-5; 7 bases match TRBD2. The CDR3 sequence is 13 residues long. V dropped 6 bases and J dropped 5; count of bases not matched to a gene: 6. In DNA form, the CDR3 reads TGTGCCAGCAGCCGGACTAGAGCGGAGACCCAGTACTTC. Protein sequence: CASSRTRAETQYF.